The clone carrying this T cell receptor beta chain was recorded at least ten times. Its target is not known. The sample comes from a study of metastatic and nonmetastatic thyroid tumors. As for the study in general: Comparative analysis of repertoires was undertaken across blood and tumor or nodule tissue obtained from malignant and benign thyroid patients. General study findings and limits: A significant increase in TCR beta diversity was reportedly seen in malignant thyroid tumors relative to benign nodules, in blood and tumor.

The CDR3 length is 14 residues. The V segment lost 5 bases and the J segment 4 bases; nucleotides outside the gene matches: 7. Germline-derived CDR1 and CDR2 are LNHDA and SQIVND (reference sequence). Under the authors' procedure: A distant-metastasis classifier for papillary thyroid cancer was built using CDR3 differences across clinicopathological groups. TCRdb called clones again from the PCR reads with MiXCR. TCRdb, not the authors, supplied the V and J calls. The table includes 15,000 to 20,000 clones, around 30% detected once. Before thyroid surgery, none of the patients had received any treatment.

This chain uses TRBV19 with TRBJ1-2; 7 bases match TRBD1. The sample was tumor tissue. The sequence came from a female donor with papillary thyroid cancer or a benign thyroid nodule (not recorded which). Some clones in this sample may be carry-over from other donors' samples. CDR3 amino acids: CASSSPGGVYGYTF. The CDR3 DNA is TGTGCCAGTAGTTCACCAGGGGGAGTCTATGGCTACACCTTC.